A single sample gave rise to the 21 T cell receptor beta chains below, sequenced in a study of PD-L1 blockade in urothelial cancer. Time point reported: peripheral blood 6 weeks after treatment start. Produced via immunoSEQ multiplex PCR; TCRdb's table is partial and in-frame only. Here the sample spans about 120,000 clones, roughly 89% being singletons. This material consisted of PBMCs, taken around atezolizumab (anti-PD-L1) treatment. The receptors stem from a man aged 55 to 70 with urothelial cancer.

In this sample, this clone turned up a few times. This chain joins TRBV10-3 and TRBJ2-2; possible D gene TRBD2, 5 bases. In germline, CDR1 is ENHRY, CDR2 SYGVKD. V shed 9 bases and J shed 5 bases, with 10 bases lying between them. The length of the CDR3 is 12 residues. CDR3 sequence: CAIGGTTGELFF. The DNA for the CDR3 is TGTGCCATTGGAGGAACAACCGGGGAGCTGTTTTTT.

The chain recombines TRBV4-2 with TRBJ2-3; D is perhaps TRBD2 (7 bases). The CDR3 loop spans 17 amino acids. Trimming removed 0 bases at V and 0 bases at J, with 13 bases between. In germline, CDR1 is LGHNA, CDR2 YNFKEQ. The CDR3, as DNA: TGTGCCAGCAGCCAAGAGAGGGGGGGCCTTAGCACAGATACGCAGTATTTT. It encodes CASSQERGGLSTDTQYF.

The CDR3 DNA reads as TGTGCCAGCAGTTACGGGGGACAGATGAACACTGAAGCTTTCTTT. This sequence encodes CASSYGGQMNTEAFF. The genes are TRBV6-7 and TRBJ1-1, with 7 nucleotides matching TRBD1. TRBV6-7 is marked as an open reading frame, function uncertain. Trimming removed 2 bases from V and 0 bases from J; junction bases left unmatched: 3. This CDR3 is built from 15 residues.

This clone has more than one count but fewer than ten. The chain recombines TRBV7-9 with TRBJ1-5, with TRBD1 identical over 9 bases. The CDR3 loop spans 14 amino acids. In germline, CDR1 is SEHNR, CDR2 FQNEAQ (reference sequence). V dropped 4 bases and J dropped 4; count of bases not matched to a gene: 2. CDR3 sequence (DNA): TGTGCCAGCAGCTCCGGGACAGGGAATCAGCCCCAGCATTTT. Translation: CASSSGTGNQPQHF.

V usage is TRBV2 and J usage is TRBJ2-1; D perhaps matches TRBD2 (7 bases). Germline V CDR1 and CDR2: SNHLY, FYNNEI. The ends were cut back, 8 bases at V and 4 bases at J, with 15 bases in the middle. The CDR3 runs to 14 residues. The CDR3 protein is CASGGGGEYNEQFF. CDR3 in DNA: TGTGCCAGCGGGGGAGGGGGGGAATACAATGAGCAGTTCTTC.

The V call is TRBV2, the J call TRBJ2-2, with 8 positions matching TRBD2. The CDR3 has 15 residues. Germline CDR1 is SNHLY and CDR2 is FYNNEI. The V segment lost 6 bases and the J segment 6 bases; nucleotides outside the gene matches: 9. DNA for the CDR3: TGTGCCAGCAGCCCAGCGGGGGCCGCCCCCGGGGAGCTGTTTTTT. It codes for CASSPAGAAPGELFF.

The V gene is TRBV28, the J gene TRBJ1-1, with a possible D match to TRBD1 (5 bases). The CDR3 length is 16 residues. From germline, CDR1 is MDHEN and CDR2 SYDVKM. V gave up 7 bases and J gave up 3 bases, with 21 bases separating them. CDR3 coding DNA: TGTGCCAGCAAATCGGACCGGAGTGGGGCCTACACTGAAGCTTTCTTT. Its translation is CASKSDRSGAYTEAFF.

CDR3 amino acids: CASSRDRVMGNTEAFF. As DNA, the CDR3 is TGCGCCAGCAGCCGGGACAGGGTGATGGGGAACACTGAAGCTTTCTTT. J is TRBJ1-1 and V is TRBV4-1, with TRBD1 identical over 9 bases. With V trimmed by 4 bases and J by 1 base, 7 bases remained unmatched. The CDR3 length is 16 residues. Germline V gene data show CDR1 as MGHRA and CDR2 as YSYEKL.

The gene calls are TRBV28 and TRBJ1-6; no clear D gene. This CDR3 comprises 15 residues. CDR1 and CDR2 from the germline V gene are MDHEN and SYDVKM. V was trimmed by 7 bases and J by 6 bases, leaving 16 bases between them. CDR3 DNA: TGTGCCAGCACCCCGGGTGAGGGAGGTAATTCACCCCTCCACTTT. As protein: CASTPGEGGNSPLHF.

This CDR3 reads CASHSRGTGVSEQYF. The DNA for the CDR3 is TGTGCCAGCCACAGTAGAGGGACGGGGGTTAGCGAGCAGTACTTC. The rearrangement links TRBV28 to TRBJ2-7, with D possibly matching TRBD2 (6 bases). Germline V gene lookup returns CDR1 MDHEN and CDR2 SYDVKM. Between the trimmed V and J ends, which lost 8 bases and 6 bases, there was a span of 23 bases. This CDR3 comprises 15 residues. The full variable domain, in which reference TRBV28 and TRBJ2-7 provide the parts outside the CDR3, is DVKVTQSSRYLVKRTGEKVFLECVQDMDHENMFWYRQDPGLGLRLIYFSYDVKMKEKGDIPEGYSVSREKKERFSLILESASTNQTSMYLCASHSRGTGVSEQYFGPGTRLTVT.

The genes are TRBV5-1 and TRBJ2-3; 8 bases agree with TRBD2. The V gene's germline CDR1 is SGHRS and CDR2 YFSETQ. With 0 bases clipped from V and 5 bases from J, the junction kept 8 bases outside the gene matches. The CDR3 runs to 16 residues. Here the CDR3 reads CASSLASGGPLDTQYF. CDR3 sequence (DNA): TGCGCCAGCAGCTTGGCGAGCGGGGGCCCCTTAGATACGCAGTATTTT.

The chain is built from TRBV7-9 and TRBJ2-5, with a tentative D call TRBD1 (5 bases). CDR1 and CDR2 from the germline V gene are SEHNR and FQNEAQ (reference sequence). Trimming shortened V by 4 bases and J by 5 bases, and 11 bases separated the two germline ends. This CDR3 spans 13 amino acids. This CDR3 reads CASSSGFWETQYF. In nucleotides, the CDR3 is TGTGCCAGCAGCTCAGGGTTTTGGGAGACCCAGTACTTC.

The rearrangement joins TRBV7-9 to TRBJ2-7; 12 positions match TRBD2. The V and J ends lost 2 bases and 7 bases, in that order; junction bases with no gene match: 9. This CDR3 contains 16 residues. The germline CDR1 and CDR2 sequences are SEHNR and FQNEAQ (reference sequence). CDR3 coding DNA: TGTGCCAGCAGCTTATCACTAGCGGGAGGATCTGGAGAGCAGTACTTC. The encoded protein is CASSLSLAGGSGEQYF.

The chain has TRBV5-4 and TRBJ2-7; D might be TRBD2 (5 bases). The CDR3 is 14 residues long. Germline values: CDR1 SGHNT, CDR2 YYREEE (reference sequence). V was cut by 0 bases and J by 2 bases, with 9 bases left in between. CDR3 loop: CASSLARGTYEQYF. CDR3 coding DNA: TGTGCCAGCAGCTTGGCCCGGGGAACCTACGAGCAGTACTTC.

The CDR3 region has the DNA TGTGCCAGCACGGGACTAGTTCACACCGGGGAGCTGTTTTTT. Its translation: CASTGLVHTGELFF. This rearrangement joins TRBV2 to TRBJ2-2; 8 bases map to TRBD2. With 7 bases clipped from V and 3 bases from J, the junction kept 4 bases outside the gene matches. The germline V gene has CDR1 SNHLY and CDR2 FYNNEI. The CDR3 is 14 amino acids.

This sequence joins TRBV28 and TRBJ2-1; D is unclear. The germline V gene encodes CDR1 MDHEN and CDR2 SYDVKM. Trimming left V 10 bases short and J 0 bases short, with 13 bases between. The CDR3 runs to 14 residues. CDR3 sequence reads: CAIGWSPSYNEQFF. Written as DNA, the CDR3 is TGTGCCATAGGTTGGAGCCCCTCCTACAATGAGCAGTTCTTC.

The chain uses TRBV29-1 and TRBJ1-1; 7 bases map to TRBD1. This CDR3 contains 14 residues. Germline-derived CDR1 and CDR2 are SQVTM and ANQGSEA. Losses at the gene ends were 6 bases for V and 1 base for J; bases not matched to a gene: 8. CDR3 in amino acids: CSVETNRGNTEAFF. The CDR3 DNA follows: TGCAGCGTAGAAACCAACAGGGGGAACACTGAAGCTTTCTTT. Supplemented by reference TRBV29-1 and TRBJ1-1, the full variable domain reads SAVISQKPSRDICQRGTSLTIQCQVDSQVTMMFWYRQQPGQSLTLIATANQGSEATYESGFVIDKFPISRPNLTFSTLTVSNMSPEDSSIYLCSVETNRGNTEAFFGQGTRLTVV.

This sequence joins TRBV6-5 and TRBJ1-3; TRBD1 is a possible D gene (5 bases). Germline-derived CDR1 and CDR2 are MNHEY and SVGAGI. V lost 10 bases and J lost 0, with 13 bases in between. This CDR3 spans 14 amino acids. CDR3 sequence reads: CATHPDNSGNTIYF. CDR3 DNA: TGTGCCACCCATCCGGACAACTCTGGAAACACCATATATTTT.

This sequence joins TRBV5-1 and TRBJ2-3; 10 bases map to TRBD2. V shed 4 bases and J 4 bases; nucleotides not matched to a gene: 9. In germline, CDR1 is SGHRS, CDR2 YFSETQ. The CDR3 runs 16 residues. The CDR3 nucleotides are TGCGCCAGCAGCCCACTTAGCGGGAGGCGGGCAGATACGCAGTATTTT. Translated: CASSPLSGRRADTQYF. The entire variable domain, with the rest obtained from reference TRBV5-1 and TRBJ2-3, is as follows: KAGVTQTPRYLIKTRGQQVTLSCSPISGHRSVSWYQQTPGQGLQFLFEYFSETQRNKGNFPGRFSGRQFSNSRSEMNVSTLELGDSALYLCASSPLSGRRADTQYFGPGTRLTVL.

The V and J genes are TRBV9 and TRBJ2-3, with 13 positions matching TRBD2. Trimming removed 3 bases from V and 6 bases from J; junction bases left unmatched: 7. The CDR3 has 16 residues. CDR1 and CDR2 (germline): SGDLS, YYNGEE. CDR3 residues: CASSGTSGGAGDTQYF. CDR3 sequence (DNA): TGTGCCAGCAGCGGGACTAGCGGGGGCGCCGGGGATACGCAGTATTTT.

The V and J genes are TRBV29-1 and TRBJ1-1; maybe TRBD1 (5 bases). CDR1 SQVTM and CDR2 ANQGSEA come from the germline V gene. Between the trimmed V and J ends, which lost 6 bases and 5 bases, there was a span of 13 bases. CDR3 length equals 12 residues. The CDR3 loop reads CSVLPRGTEAFF. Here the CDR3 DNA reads TGCAGCGTCCTACCGCGGGGGACTGAAGCTTTCTTT.